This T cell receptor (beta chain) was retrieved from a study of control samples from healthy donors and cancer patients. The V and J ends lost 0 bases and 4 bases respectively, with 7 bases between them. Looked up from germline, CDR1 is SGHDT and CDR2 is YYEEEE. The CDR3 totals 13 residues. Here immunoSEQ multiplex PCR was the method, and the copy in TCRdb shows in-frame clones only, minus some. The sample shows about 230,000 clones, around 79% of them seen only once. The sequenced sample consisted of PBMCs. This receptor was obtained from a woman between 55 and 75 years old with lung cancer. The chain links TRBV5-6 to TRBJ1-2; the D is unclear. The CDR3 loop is CASSLDRSYGYTF. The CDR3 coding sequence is TGTGCCAGCAGCTTGGACCGTAGCTATGGCTACACCTTC. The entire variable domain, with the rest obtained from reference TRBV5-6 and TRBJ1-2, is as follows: DAGVTQSPTHLIKTRGQQVTLRCSPKSGHDTVSWYQQALGQGPQFIFQYYEEEERQRGNFPDRFSGHQFPNYSSELNVNALLLGDSALYLCASSLDRSYGYTFGSGTRLTVV.